The clone carrying this T cell receptor (beta chain) was seen a single time. Its antigen is still unknown. The sample comes from a study of siplizumab effects on memory and regulatory T cells. The CDR3 sequence is 13 residues long. Germline CDR1 reads SGHTA; CDR2 reads FQGNSA. V shed 3 bases and J shed 9 bases, with 12 bases lying between them. Assays covered some 94,000 TCR templates per sample. Using immunoSEQ multiplex PCR, the repertoire was profiled, and TCRdb retains in-frame clones only, with some absent. The data contain about 120,000 clones, about 94% of them singletons. Notes on the study in general: There appeared to be greater diversity in naive T cells than in memory cells, and naive T cells seemed major contributors to the alloresponse. Unstimulated subset assignment was obtained for only a minor fraction of alloreactive clones.

This receptor was obtained from a human donor in good health. This chain connects TRBV7-2 to TRBJ2-4; the D call may be TRBD1 or TRBD2 (5 bases each). The sample comprised non-Treg CD4+ T cells sorted from blood. The CDR3 DNA is TGTGCCAGCAGCTTTTCCGGGGCCGGCATTCAGTACTTC. Translating it yields CASSFSGAGIQYF.